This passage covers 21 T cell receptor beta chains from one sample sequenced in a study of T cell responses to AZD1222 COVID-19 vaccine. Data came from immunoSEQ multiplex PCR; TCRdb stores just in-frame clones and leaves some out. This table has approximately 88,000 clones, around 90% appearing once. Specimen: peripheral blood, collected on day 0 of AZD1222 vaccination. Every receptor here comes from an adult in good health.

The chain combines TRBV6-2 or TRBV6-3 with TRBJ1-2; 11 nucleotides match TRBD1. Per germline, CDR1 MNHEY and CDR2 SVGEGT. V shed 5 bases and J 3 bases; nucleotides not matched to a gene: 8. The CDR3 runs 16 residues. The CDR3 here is CASSPLGQGAYYGYTF. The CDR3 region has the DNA TGTGCCAGCAGTCCCCTAGGACAGGGGGCCTACTATGGCTACACCTTC.

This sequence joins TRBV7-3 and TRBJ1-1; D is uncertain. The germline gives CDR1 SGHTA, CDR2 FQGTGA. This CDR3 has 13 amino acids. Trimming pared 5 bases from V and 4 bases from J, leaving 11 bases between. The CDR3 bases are TGTGCCAGCAGCCCGACGACTTTCACTGAAGCTTTCTTT. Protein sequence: CASSPTTFTEAFF.

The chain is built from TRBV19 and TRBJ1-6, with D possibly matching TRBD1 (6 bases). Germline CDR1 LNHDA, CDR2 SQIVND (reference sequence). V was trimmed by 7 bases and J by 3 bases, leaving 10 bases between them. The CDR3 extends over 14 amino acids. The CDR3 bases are TGTGCCAGTACGGGGGCCCTCTATAATTCACCCCTCCACTTT. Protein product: CASTGALYNSPLHF.

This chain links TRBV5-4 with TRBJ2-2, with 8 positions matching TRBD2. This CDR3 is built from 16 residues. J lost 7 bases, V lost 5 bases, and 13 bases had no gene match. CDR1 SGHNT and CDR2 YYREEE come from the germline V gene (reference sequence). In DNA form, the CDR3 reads TGTGCCAGCAGATATGGAGTAGCGGGACTAGACGGGGAGCTGTTTTTT. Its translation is CASRYGVAGLDGELFF.

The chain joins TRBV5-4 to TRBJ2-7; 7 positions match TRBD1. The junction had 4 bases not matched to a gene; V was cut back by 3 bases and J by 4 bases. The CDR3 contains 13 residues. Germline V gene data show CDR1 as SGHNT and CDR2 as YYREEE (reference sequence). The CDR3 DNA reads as TGTGCCAGCAGCTCGGGACAGACATACGAGCAGTACTTC. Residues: CASSSGQTYEQYF.

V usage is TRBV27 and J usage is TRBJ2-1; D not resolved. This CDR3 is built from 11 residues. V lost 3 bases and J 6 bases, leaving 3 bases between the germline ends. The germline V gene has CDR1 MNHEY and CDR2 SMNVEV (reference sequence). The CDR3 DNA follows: TGTGCCAGCAGTTTTGGCAATGAGCAGTTCTTC. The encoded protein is CASSFGNEQFF.

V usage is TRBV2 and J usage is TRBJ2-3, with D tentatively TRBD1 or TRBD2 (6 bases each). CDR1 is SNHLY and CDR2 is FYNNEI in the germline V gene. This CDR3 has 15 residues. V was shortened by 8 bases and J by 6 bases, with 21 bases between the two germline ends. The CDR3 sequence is CASARGGGGGDTQYF. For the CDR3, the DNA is TGTGCCAGCGCACGGGGCGGCGGAGGGGGGGATACGCAGTATTTT.

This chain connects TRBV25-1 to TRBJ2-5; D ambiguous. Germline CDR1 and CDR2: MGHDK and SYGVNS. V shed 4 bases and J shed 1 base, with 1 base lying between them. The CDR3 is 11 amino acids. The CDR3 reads CASSGQETQYF. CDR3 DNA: TGTGCCAGCAGTGGCCAAGAGACCCAGTACTTC.

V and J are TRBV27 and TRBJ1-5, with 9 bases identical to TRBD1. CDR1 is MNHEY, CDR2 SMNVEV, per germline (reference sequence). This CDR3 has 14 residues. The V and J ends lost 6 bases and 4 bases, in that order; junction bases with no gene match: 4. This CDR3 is CASREGQGNQPQHF. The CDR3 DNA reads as TGTGCCAGCAGGGAGGGACAGGGAAATCAGCCCCAGCATTTT.

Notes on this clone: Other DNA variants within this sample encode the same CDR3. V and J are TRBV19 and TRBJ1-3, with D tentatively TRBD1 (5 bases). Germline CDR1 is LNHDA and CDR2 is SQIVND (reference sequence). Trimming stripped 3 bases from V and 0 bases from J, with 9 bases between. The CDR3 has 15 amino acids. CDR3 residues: CASSIAGGSGNTIYF. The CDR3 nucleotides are TGTGCCAGTAGTATCGCCGGGGGCTCTGGAAACACCATATATTTT.

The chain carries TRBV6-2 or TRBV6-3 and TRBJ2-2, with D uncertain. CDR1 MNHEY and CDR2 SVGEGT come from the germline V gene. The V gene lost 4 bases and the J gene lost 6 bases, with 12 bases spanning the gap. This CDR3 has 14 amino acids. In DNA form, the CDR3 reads TGTGCCAGCAGTTTGTATGGAACGGCCGGGGAGCTGTTTTTT. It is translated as CASSLYGTAGELFF.

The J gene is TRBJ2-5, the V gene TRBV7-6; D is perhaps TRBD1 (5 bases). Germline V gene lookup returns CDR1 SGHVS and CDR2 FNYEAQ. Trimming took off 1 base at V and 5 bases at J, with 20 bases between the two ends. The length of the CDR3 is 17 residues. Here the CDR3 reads CASSLVDIRVKGETQYF. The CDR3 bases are TGTGCCAGCAGCTTAGTAGATATTCGGGTAAAGGGGGAGACCCAGTACTTC.

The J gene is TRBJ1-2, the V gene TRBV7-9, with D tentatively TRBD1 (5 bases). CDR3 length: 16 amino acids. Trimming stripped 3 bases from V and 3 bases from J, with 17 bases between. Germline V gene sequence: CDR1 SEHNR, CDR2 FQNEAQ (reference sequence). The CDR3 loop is CASSFGSGDLDYGYTF. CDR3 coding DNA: TGTGCCAGCAGCTTCGGCTCCGGGGACTTGGACTATGGCTACACCTTC. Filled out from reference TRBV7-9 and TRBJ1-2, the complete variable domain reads DTGVSQNPRHKITKRGQNVTFRCDPISEHNRLYWYRQTLGQGPEFLTYFQNEAQLEKSRLLSDRFSAERPKGSFSTLEIQRTEQGDSAMYLCASSFGSGDLDYGYTFGSGTRLTVV.

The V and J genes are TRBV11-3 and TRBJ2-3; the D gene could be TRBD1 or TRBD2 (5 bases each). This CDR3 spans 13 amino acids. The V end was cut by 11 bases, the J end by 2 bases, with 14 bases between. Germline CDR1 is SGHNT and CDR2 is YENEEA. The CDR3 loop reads CASTRGPTDTQYF. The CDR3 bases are TGTGCCTCGACGAGGGGCCCCACAGATACGCAGTATTTT. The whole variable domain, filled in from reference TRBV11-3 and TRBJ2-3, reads EAGVVQSPRYKIIEKKQPVAFWCNPISGHNTLYWYLQNLGQGPELLIRYENEEAVDDSQLPKDRFSAERLKGVDSTLKIQPAELGDSAVYLCASTRGPTDTQYFGPGTRLTVL.

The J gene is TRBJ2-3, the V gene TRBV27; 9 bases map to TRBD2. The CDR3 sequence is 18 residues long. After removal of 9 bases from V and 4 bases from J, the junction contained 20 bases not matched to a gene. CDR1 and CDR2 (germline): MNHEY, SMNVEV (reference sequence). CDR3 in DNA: TGTGCCAGTCGAAATACCCTGAGGACGATAGCGGGAGCAGATACGCAGTATTTT. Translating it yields CASRNTLRTIAGADTQYF.

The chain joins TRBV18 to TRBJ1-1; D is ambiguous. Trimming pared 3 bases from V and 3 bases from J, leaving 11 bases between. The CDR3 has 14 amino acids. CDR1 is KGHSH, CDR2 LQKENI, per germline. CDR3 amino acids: CASSPRSYDTEAFF. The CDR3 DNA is TGTGCCAGCTCACCGCGATCCTACGACACTGAAGCTTTCTTT.

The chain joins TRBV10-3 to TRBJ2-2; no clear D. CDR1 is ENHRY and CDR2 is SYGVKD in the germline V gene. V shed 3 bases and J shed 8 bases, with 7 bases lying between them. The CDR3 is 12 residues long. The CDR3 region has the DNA TGTGCCATCAGTGATAGAAAGGGGGAGCTGTTTTTT. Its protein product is CAISDRKGELFF.

The CDR3 DNA is TGTGCCAGCAGCTTAGACGCGGCAGGGTTTGAAAAACTGTTTTTT. Protein product: CASSLDAAGFEKLFF. The chain joins TRBV11-1 to TRBJ1-4; a possible D gene is TRBD1 (5 bases). From germline, CDR1 is SGHAT and CDR2 FQDESV (reference sequence). V was shortened by 1 base and J by 7 bases, with 13 bases between the two germline ends. CDR3 length equals 15 residues.

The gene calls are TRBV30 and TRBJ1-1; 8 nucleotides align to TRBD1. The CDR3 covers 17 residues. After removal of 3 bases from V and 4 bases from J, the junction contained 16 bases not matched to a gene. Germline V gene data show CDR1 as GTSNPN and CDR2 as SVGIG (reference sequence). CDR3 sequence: CAWRARQGTNRGTEAFF. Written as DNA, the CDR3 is TGTGCCTGGAGAGCCAGACAGGGGACCAACAGGGGCACTGAAGCTTTCTTT.

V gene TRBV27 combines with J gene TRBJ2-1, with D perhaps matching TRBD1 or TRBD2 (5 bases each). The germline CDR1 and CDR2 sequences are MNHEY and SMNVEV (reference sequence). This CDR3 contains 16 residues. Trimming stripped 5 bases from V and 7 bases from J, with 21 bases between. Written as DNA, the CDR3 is TGTGCCAGCAGTCCTGGGGAACTGAGGGACGGGAATGAGCAGTTCTTC. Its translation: CASSPGELRDGNEQFF.

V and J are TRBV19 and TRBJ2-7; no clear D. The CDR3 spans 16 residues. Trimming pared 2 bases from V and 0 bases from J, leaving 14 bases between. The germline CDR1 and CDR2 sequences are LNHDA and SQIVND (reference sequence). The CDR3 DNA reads TGTGCCAGTAGTATAACGTCATGGGCCAGCTCCTACGAGCAGTACTTC. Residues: CASSITSWASSYEQYF.